One T cell receptor beta chain is described in this entry. This sample stems from a study of control samples from healthy donors and cancer patients. The assay was immunoSEQ multiplex PCR, and TCRdb's table has in-frame clones only and misses some. The repertoire holds 130,000 or so clones, with 89% as singletons. In germline, CDR1 is SGHVS, CDR2 FNYEAQ. The V gene end was trimmed by 5 bases and the J gene end by 2 bases; junction bases not matched to a gene: 6. The CDR3 consists of 17 residues. The J gene is TRBJ2-5, the V gene TRBV7-6, with 15 bases aligning to TRBD2. The receptor comes from a man aged 50 to 60 with head and neck cancer. The sequencing sample was made of PBMCs. In nucleotides, the CDR3 is TGTGCCAGCAGCCGTTGGACTAGCGGGGGGGTACAAGAGACCCAGTACTTC. Amino acids: CASSRWTSGGVQETQYF.